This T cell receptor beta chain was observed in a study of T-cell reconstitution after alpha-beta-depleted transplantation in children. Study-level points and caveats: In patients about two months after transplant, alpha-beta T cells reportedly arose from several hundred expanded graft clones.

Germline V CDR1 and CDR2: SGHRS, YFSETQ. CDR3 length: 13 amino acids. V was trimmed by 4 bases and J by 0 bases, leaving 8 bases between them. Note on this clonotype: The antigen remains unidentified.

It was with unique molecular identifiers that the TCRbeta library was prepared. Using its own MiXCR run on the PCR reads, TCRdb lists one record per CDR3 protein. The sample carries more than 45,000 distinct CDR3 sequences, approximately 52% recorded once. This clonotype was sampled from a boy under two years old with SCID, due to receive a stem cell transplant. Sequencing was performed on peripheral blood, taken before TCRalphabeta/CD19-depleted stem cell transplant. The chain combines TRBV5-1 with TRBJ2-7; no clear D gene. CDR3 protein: CASSPKLSYEQYF. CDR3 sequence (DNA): TGCGCCAGCAGCCCGAAACTCTCCTACGAGCAGTACTTC.